This TCR beta chain originates from a study of sequential checkpoint blockade in melanoma. On the study more broadly: Arm A got nivolumab then ipilimumab; arm B the reverse, 1:1. TCRbeta immunosequencing was performed on DNA from around 96 pretreatment melanoma tumor samples. Roughly 22 patients had matched tumor biopsies before treatment and at week 13 after nivolumab or ipilimumab alone.

The germline CDR1 and CDR2 sequences are MNHGY and SAAAGT. The CDR3 has 12 amino acids. Trimming removed 5 bases from V and 7 bases from J, with 11 bases in between. Regarding the study as a whole: Pretreatment TIL clonality tracked with response in the nivolumab-first arm.

As for treatment: randomized to nivolumab then ipilimumab (arm A) or the reverse (arm B). The table came from immunoSEQ multiplex PCR; TCRdb's copy has only in-frame clones and leaves some out. The sample has about 6,800 clones, over 25% seen once. This clone occurred many times. Its antigen is unidentified. The V call is TRBV6-8, the J call TRBJ1-2; no definite D call. This sequence was found in a human donor with melanoma. The material sequenced was tumor tissue (inferred from file names), taken from a patient given nivolumab and ipilimumab in sequence. The CDR3 DNA is TGTGCCAGCAGTCGGACGGCCTCTGGCTACACCTTC. Protein product: CASSRTASGYTF.